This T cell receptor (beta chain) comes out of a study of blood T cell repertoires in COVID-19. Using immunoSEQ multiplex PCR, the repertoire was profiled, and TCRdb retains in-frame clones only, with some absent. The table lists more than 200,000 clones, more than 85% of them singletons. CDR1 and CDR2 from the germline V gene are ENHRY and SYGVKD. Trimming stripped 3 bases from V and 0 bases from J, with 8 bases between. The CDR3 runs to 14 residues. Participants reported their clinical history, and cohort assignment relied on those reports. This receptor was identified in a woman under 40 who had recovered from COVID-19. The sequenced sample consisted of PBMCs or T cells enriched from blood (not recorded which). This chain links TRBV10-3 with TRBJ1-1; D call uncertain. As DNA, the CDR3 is TGTGCCATCAGTGACGGGGTTATGAACACTGAAGCTTTCTTT. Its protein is CAISDGVMNTEAFF.